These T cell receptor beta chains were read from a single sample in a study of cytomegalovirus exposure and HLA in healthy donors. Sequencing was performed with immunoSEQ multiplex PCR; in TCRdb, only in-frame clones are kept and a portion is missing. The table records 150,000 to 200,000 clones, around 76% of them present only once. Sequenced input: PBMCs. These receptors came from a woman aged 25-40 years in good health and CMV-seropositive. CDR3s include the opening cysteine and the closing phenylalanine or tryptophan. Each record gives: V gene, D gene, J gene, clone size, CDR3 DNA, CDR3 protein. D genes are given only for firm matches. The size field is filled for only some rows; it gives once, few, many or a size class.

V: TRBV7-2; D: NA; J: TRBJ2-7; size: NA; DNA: TGTGCCAGCAGCTCCCGCCGAGTTGGCGAGCAGTACTTC; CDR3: CASSSRRVGEQYF
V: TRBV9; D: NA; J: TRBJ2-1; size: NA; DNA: TGTGCCAGCAGCGTCCGTAGCAATCGGGGTAGCAATGAGCAGTTCTTC; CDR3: CASSVRSNRGSNEQFF
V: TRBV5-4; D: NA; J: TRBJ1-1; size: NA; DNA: TGTGCCAGCAGCTCCCGGATCACAGGAAACACTGAAGCTTTCTTT; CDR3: CASSSRITGNTEAFF
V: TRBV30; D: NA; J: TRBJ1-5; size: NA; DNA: TGTGCCTGGAGTGTACAAGCAGGGGGCAATCAGCCCCAGCATTTT; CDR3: CAWSVQAGGNQPQHF
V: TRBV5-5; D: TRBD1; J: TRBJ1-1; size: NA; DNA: TGTGCCAGCAGCCCATACCCGGGACAGGATGCCAACACTGAAGCTTTCTTT; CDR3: CASSPYPGQDANTEAFF
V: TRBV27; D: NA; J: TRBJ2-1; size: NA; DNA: TGTGCCAGCAGTTTATTCAGGGCCAATGAGCAGTTCTTC; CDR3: CASSLFRANEQFF
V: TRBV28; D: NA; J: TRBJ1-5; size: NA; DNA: TGTGCCAGCAGGGGTGAGGGGAGGCAGCCCCAGCATTTT; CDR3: CASRGEGRQPQHF
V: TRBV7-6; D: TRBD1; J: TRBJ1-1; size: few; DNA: TGTGCCAGCGGCAAAGGACAGGGAGGCACTGAAGCTTTCTTT; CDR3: CASGKGQGGTEAFF
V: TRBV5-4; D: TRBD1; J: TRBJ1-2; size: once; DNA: TGTGCCAGCATTGGACAGGGGGCTCACTATGGCTACACCTTC; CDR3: CASIGQGAHYGYTF
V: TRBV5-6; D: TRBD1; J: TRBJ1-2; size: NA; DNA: TGTGCCAGCAGCTTTAAGGGGACAGGGAACTATGGCTACACCTTC; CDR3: CASSFKGTGNYGYTF
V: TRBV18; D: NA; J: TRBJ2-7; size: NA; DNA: TGTGCCAGCTCACCAGTGGACGACAGCTACGAGCAGTACTTC; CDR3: CASSPVDDSYEQYF
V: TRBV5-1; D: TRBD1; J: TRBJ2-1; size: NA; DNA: TGCGCCAGCAGCCTCGGGACAGGGGGGCACAATGAGCAGTTCTTC; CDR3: CASSLGTGGHNEQFF
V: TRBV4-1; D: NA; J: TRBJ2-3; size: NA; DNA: TGCGCCAGCAGCCAAGTTGTTCTAGAAGAGACAGATACGCAGTATTTT; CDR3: CASSQVVLEETDTQYF
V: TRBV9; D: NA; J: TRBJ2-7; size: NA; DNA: TGTGCCAGCAGCGTAGGGAATAGCGGAACCTACGAGCAGTACTTC; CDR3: CASSVGNSGTYEQYF
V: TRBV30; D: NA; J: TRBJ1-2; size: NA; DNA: TGTGCCTGTACGTCCCAGGGGTACCACTATGGCTACACCTTC; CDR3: CACTSQGYHYGYTF
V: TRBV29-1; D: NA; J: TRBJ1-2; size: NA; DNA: TGCAGCGTTGAAGACGACAGATTCCCCTCTCGTGGCTACACCTTC; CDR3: CSVEDDRFPSRGYTF
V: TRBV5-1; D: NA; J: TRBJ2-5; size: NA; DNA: TGCGCCAGCAGCTTGGGTATTCAAGAGACCCAGTACTTC; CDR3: CASSLGIQETQYF
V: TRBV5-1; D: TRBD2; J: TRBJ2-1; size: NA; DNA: TGCGCCAGCAAACTCAGCGGGAGCTACAATGAGCAGTTCTTC; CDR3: CASKLSGSYNEQFF
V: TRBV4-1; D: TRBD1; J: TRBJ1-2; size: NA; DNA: TGCGCCAGCAGCCCACGCGACAGGGGAAACTATGGCTACACCTTC; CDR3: CASSPRDRGNYGYTF
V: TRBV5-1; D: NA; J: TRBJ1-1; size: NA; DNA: TGCGCCAGCAGCTTGGGCGTCGCGAACACTGAAGCTTTCTTT; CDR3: CASSLGVANTEAFF
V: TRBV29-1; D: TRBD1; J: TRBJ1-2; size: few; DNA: TGCAGCGTTGGGGGACAGAAAGGGGACTATGGCTACACCTTC; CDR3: CSVGGQKGDYGYTF
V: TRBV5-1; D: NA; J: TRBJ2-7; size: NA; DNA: TGCGCCAGCAGCTTGGCGCCAACAACCGAGCAGTACTTC; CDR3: CASSLAPTTEQYF
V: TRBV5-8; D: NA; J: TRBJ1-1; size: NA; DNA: TGTGCCAGCAGCTTCGGACACGCCGAAAAGGGAGCTTTCTTT; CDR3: CASSFGHAEKGAFF
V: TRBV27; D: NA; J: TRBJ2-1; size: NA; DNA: TGTGCCAGCAGTCTAGACGGAAGCTCCTACAATGAGCAGTTCTTC; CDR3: CASSLDGSSYNEQFF
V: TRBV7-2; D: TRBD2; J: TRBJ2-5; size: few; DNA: TGTGCCAGCAGCCGTCACGGCTCTAGCGGGGGGGTGGAAGAGACCCAGTACTTC; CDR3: CASSRHGSSGGVEETQYF
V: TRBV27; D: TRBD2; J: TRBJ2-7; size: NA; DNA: TGTGCCAGCAGTTTCCTCACTAGCGGGGCCGCCTACCAGCAGTACTTC; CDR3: CASSFLTSGAAYQQYF
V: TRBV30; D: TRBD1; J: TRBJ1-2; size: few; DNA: TGTGCCTGGAGTTCGAACAGGGGACATGGCTACACCTTC; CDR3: CAWSSNRGHGYTF
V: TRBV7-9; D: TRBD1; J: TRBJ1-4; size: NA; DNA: TGTGCCAGCAGCCAAAGACAGGGGGGGAATGAAAAACTGTTTTTT; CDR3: CASSQRQGGNEKLFF
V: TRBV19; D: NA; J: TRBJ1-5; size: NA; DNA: TGTGCCAGTAGCCTTCCCGGGGGTAGCAATCAGCCCCAGCATTTT; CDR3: CASSLPGGSNQPQHF
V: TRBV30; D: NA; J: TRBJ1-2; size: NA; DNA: TGTGCCTGGAGTCAGGCATATGGCTACACCTTC; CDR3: CAWSQAYGYTF
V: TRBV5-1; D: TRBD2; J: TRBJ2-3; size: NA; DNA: TGCGCCAGCAGCTTGGGTAGCGGGGCAGATACGCAGTATTTT; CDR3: CASSLGSGADTQYF
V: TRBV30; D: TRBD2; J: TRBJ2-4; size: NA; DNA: TGTGCCTGGAGTAGAAGCGGGGGGAGCGAGAACATTCAGTACTTC; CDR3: CAWSRSGGSENIQYF
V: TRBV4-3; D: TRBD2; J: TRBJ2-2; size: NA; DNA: TGCGCCAGCAGCCAAGCCGGGGGACTAGCGGGACAGTGGGCGGGGGAGCTGTTTTTT; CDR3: CASSQAGGLAGQWAGELFF
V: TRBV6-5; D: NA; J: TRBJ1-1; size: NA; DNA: TGTGCCAGCAGCCAACAGGTTGGGAACACTGAAGCTTTCTTT; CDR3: CASSQQVGNTEAFF
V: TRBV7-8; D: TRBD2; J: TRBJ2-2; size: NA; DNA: TGTGCCAGCAGCCGCACCGGCGGGAGTGACGGGGAGCTGTTTTTT; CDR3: CASSRTGGSDGELFF
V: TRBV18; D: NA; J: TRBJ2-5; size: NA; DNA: TGTGCCAGCTCAACCCAGGGAACTCAAGAGACCCAGTACTTC; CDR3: CASSTQGTQETQYF
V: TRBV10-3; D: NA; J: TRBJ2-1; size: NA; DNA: TGTGCCATCAGCAGGGGAACCTACAATGAGCAGTTCTTC; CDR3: CAISRGTYNEQFF